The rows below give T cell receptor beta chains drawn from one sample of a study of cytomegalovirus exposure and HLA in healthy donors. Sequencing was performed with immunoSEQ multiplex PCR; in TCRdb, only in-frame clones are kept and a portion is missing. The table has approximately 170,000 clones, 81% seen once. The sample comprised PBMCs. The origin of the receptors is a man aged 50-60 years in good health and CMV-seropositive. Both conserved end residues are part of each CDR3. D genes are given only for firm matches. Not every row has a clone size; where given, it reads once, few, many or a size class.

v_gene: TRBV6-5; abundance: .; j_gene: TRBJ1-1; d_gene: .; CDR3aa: CASSYAGYTEAFF; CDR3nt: TGTGCCAGCAGTTACGCGGGATACACTGAAGCTTTCTTT
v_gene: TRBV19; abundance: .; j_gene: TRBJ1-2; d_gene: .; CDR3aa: CASSPTQGTTYGYTF; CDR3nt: TGTGCCAGTAGCCCGACCCAGGGCACTACTTACGGCTACACCTTC
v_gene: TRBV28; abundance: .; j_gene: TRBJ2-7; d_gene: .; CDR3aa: CASSFLSYEQYF; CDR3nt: TGTGCCAGCAGTTTTCTCTCCTACGAGCAGTACTTC
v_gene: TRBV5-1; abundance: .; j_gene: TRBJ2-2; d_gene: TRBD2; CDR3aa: CASSLDPSGVAGELFF; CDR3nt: TGCGCCAGCAGCTTGGATCCTAGCGGGGTGGCCGGGGAGCTGTTTTTT
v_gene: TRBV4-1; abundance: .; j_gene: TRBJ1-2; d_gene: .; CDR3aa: CASSQARGRGGYTF; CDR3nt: TGCGCCAGCAGCCAGGCTCGGGGAAGAGGGGGCTACACCTTC
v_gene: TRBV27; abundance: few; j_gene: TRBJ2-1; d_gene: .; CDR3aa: CASSLEGYGGYNEQFF; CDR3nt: TGTGCCAGCAGCCTCGAGGGATACGGCGGCTACAATGAGCAGTTCTTC
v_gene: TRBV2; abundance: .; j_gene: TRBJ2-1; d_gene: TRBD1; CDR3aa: CASSSGTVNEQFF; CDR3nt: TGTGCCAGCTCCTCCGGGACAGTCAATGAGCAGTTCTTC
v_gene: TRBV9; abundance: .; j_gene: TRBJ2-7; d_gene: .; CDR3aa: CASSVGDTSYEQYF; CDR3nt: TGTGCCAGCAGCGTGGGGGACACCTCCTACGAGCAGTACTTC
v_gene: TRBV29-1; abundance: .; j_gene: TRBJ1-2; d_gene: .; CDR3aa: CSVEEVGGSYGYTF; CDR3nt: TGCAGCGTTGAAGAGGTTGGGGGCTCCTATGGCTACACCTTC
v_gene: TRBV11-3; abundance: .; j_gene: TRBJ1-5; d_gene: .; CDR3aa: CASRAEPSRPARVLNQPQHF; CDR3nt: TGTGCCAGCAGAGCCGAGCCGAGCCGGCCGGCGCGGGTTCTCAATCAGCCCCAGCATTTT
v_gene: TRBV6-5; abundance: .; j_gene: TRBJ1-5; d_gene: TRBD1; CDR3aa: CASSPDRGLNQPQHF; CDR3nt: TGTGCCAGCAGTCCCGACAGGGGCCTAAATCAGCCCCAGCATTTT
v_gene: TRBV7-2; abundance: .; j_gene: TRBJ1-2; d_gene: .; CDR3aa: CASSLDRRSNGYTF; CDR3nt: TGTGCCAGCAGCTTAGATCGGAGGTCCAATGGCTACACCTTC
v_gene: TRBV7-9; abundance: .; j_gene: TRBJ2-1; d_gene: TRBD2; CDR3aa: CASTSGTSAPHEQFF; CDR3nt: TGTGCCAGCACTTCCGGGACTAGCGCCCCCCATGAGCAGTTCTTC
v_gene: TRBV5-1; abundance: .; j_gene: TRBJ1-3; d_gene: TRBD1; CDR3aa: CASSMGQPGNTIYF; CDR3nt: TGCGCCAGCTCGATGGGACAGCCTGGAAACACCATATATTTT
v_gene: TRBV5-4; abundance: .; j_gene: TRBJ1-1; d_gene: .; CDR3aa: CASGGGPGTEAFF; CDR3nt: TGTGCCAGCGGGGGAGGGCCGGGCACTGAAGCTTTCTTT
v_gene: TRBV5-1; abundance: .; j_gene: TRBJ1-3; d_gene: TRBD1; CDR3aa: CASSLGEGAYGNTIYF; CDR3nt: TGCGCCAGCAGCTTGGGAGAGGGGGCGTATGGAAACACCATATATTTT
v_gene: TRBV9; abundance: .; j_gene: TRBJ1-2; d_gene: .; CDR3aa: CASKGNYGYTF; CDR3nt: TGTGCCAGCAAGGGGAACTATGGCTACACCTTC
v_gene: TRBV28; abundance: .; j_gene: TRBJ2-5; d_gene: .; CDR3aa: CASSRRGRETQYF; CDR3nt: TGTGCCAGCAGCCGCAGGGGACGGGAGACCCAGTACTTC
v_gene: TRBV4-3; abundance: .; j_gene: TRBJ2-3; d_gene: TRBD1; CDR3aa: CASSTGTGPVGTQYF; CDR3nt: TGCGCCAGCAGTACCGGGACAGGGCCTGTGGGTACGCAGTATTTT
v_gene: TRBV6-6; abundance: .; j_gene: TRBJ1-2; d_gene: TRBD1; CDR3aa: CASSTGQWGYTF; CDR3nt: TGTGCCAGCAGTACGGGACAGTGGGGCTACACCTTC
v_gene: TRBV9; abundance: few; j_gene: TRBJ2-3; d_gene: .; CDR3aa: CASSVEGVRYTDTQYF; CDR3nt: TGTGCCAGCAGCGTAGAGGGGGTCCGCTACACAGATACGCAGTATTTT
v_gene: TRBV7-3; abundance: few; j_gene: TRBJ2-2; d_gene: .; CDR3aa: CASSPTSSGELFF; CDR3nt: TGTGCCAGCAGCCCTACTAGCTCCGGGGAGCTGTTTTTT
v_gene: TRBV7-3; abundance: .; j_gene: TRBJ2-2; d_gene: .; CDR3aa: CASRDGTSNTGELFF; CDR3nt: TGTGCCAGCAGGGACGGGACTTCGAACACCGGGGAGCTGTTTTTT
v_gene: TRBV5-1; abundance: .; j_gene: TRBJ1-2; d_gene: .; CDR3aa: CASRAGGGPSPYGYTF; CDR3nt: TGCGCCAGCAGAGCCGGGGGAGGCCCGTCGCCCTATGGCTACACCTTC
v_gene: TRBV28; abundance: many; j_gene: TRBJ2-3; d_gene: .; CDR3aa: CASSLVGNTQYF; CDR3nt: TGTGCCAGCAGTTTAGTCGGTAATACGCAGTATTTT
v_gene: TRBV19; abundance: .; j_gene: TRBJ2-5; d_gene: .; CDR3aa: CASSIDSGDSLTTQYF; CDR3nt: TGTGCCAGTAGTATAGACTCCGGTGACAGCCTAACGACCCAGTACTTC
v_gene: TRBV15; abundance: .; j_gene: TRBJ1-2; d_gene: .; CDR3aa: CATSRDSGGGNYGYTF; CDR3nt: TGTGCCACCAGCAGAGATTCGGGGGGTGGTAACTATGGCTACACCTTC
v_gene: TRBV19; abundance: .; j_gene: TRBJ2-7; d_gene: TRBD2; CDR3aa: CASSLTSESPYKQYF; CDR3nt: TGTGCCAGTAGTCTCACTAGCGAATCACCCTACAAGCAGTACTTC
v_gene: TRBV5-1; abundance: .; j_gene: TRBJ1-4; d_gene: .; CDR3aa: CASRSVPGTNEKLFF; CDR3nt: TGCGCCAGCCGTTCGGTTCCTGGAACTAATGAAAAACTGTTTTTT
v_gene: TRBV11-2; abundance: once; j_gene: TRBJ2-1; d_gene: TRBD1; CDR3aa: CASSNRGRSFGTPNEQFF; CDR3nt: TGTGCCAGCAGCAACAGGGGGCGGTCTTTTGGGACTCCCAATGAGCAGTTCTTC
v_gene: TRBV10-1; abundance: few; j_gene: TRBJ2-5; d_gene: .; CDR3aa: CASSDGAGNQETQYF; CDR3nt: TGCGCCAGCAGTGATGGGGCGGGGAACCAAGAGACCCAGTACTTC
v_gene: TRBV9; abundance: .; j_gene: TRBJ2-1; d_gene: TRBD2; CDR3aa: CASSHPGGSYNEQFF; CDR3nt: TGTGCCAGCAGTCATCCGGGGGGCTCCTACAATGAGCAGTTCTTC
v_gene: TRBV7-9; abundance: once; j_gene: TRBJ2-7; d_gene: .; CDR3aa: CASSLTGITYEQYF; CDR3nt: TGTGCCAGCAGCTTAACAGGAATTACCTACGAGCAGTACTTC
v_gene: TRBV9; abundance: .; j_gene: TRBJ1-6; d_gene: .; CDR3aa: CASSVAGRGAGSPLHF; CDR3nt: TGTGCCAGCAGCGTAGCTGGTAGGGGTGCCGGCTCACCCCTCCACTTT
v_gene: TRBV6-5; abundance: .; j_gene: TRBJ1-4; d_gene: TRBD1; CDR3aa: CASSRDSRPGKLFF; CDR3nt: TGTGCCAGCAGCCGGGACAGCCGTCCGGGGAAACTGTTTTTT
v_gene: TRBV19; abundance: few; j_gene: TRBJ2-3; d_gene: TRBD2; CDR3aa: CASRGGAGTQYF; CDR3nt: TGTGCCTCTCGGGGGGGGGCGGGTACGCAGTATTTT
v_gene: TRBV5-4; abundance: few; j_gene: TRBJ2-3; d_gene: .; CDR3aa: CASSAVAALGDTQYF; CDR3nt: TGTGCCAGCAGCGCCGTAGCGGCACTAGGAGATACGCAGTATTTT
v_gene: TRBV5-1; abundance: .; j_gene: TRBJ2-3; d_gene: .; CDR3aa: CASSLVADTQYF; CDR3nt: TGCGCCAGCAGCTTGGTAGCAGATACGCAGTATTTT
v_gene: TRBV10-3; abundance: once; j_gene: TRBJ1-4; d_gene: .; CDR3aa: CAISEGHGGDEKLFF; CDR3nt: TGTGCCATCAGTGAGGGACACGGGGGAGATGAAAAACTGTTTTTT
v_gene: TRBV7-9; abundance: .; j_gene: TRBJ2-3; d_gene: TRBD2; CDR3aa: CASSLGRAGVSDTQYF; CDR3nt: TGTGCCAGCAGCTTAGGGCGCGCGGGGGTGTCAGATACGCAGTATTTT
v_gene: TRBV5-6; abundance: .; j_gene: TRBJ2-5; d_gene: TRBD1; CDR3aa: CASSPLDRDGETQYF; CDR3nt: TGTGCCAGCAGCCCACTTGACAGGGACGGGGAGACCCAGTACTTC
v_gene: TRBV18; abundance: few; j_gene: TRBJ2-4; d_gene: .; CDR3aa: CASSPAIIAKNIQYF; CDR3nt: TGTGCCAGCTCACCAGCGATTATAGCCAAAAACATTCAGTACTTC
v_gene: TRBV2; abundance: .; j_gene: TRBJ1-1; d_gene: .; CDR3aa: CASSGGRTEAFF; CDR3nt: TGTGCCAGCAGCGGGGGTAGGACTGAAGCTTTCTTT
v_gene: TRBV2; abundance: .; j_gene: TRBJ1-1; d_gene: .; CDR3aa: CASRPLNGGTEAFF; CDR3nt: TGTGCCAGCAGGCCCCTAAACGGGGGAACTGAAGCTTTCTTT
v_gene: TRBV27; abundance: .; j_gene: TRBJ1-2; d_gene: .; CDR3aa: CASSISISGNYGYTF; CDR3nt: TGTGCCAGCAGTATATCGATCTCAGGGAACTATGGCTACACCTTC
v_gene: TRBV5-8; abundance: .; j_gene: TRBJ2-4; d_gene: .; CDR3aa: CASSLGRLEVIQYF; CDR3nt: TGTGCCAGCAGCTTGGGGAGGCTGGAGGTCATTCAGTACTTC
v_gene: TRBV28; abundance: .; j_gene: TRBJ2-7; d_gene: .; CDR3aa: CASSLGGQTYEQYF; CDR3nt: TGTGCCAGCAGTTTGGGCGGACAGACCTACGAGCAGTACTTC
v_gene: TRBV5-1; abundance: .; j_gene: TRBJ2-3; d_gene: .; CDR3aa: CASSFLRQGTDTQYF; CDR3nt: TGCGCCAGCAGCTTTCTCCGACAGGGCACAGATACGCAGTATTTT